This section outlines one TCR beta chain sequence together with its context. A much larger clone lies one base from this, so it may be a read error. The CDR3 has 15 residues. Germline loops: CDR1 SGHTA, CDR2 FQGNSA. This specimen belongs to a study of blood T cells in healthy people across ages. The use of a sample-barcoded 5' primer and a J-beta primer mix characterized a second PCR of roughly 7 to 12 cycles. One entry per CDR3 protein, called by TCRdb with MiXCR from the 5' RACE reads. The sample shows hundreds of thousands of distinct CDR3 sequences, 50% to 60% of them seen only once. This clonotype was sampled from a man in his fifties or sixties in good health. Sequencing input: blood. V and J are TRBV7-2 and TRBJ2-4; 7 bases match TRBD1. The last part of the DNA fits TRBJ2-7 better; the J call may be wrong. The CDR3, as DNA: TGTGCCGGCAGCCAAAGGACAGGAAGAGACAGCGAGCAGTACTTC. Protein sequence: CAGSQRTGRDSEQYF.